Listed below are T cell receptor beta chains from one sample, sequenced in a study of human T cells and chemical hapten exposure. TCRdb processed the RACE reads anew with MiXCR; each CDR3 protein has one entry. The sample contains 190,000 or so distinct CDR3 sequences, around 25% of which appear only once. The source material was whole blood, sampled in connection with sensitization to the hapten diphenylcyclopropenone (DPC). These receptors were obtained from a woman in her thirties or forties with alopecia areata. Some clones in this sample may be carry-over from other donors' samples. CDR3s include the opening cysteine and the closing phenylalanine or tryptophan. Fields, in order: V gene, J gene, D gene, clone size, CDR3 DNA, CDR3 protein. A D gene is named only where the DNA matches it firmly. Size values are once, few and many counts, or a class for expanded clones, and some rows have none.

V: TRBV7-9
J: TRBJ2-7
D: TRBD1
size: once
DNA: TGTGCCAGCAGCCCGGGACAGGGGGCGGTGGGTTCCGAGCAGTACTTC
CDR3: CASSPGQGAVGSEQYF

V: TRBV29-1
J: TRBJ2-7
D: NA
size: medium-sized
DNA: TGCAGCGTTGAGCCAACGGGCGGCTACGAGCAGTACTTC
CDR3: CSVEPTGGYEQYF

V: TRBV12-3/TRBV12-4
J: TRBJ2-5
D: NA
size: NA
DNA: TGTGCCAGCGGCAATACGGGGTCGGAGACCCAGTACTTC
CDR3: CASGNTGSETQYF

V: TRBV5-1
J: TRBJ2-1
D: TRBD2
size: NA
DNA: TGCGCCAGCAGCTTCCCGACTAGCGACCGGTACAATGAGCAGTTCTTC
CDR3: CASSFPTSDRYNEQFF

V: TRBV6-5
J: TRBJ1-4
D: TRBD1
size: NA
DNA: TGTGCCAGCGGGACAGGGGGTGAAAAACTGTTTTTT
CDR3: CASGTGGEKLFF

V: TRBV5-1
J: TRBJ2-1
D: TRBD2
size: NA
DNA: TGCGCCAGCAGCTTTTGGGAGGGCACTGACAATGAGCAGTTCTTC
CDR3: CASSFWEGTDNEQFF

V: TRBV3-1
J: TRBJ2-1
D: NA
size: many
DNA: TGTGCCAGCAGCAATAGCCCGACAGGTGAGCAGTTCTTC
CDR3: CASSNSPTGEQFF

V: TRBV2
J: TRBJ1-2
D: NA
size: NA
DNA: TGTGCCAGCAGTGAAGCTGGGGGGATCGGCTATGGCTACACCTTC
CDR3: CASSEAGGIGYGYTF

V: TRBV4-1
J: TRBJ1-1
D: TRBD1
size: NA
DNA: TGCGCCAGCAGCCAAGACCCCCTAACGACAGGGCCGAACACTGAAGCTTTCTTT
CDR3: CASSQDPLTTGPNTEAFF

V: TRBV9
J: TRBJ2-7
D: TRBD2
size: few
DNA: TGTGCCAGCAGCGTAGCTGTGGAGCGGGGGTCCTACGAGCAGTACTTC
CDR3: CASSVAVERGSYEQYF

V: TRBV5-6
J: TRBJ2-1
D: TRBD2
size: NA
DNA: TGTGCCAGCAGCTTCGGCGGGACTAGCGGCTTCAATGAGCAGTTCTTC
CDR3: CASSFGGTSGFNEQFF

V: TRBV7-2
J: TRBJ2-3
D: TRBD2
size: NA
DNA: TGTGCCAGCAGCCCCCCTTGGAGGCTAGCGGGCACAGATACGCAGTATTTT
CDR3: CASSPPWRLAGTDTQYF

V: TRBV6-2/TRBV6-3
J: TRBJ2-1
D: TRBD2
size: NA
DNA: TGTGCCAGCAGCCGACTAGCGGCCTCCTACAATGAGCAGTTCTTC
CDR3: CASSRLAASYNEQFF

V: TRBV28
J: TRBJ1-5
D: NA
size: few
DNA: TGTGCCAGCAGTCTACAGGGTTTCAATCAGCCCCAGCATTTT
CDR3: CASSLQGFNQPQHF

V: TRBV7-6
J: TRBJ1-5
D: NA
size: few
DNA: TGTGCCAGCAGCTTAGCGCTAGGGAATCAGCCCCAGCATTTT
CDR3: CASSLALGNQPQHF

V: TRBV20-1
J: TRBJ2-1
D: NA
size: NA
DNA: TGCAGTGCTAGACCCCTCTCCGATATCTACAATGAGCAGTTCTTC
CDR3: CSARPLSDIYNEQFF

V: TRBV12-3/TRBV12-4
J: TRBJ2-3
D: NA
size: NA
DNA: TGTGCCAGCAGTTCCGCTCCAGATACGCAGTATTTT
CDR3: CASSSAPDTQYF

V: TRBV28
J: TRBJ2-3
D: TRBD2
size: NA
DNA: TGTGCCAGCAGTTTAGGACTGGCTAGCGGGAGCCAGGCAGATACGCAGTATTTT
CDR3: CASSLGLASGSQADTQYF

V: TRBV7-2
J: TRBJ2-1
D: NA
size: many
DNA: TGTGCCAGCAGCTTAGATCAGGGGAACAATGAGCAGTTCTTC
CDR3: CASSLDQGNNEQFF

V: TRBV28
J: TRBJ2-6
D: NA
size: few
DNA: TGTGCCAGCAGTTCCGGGTCAGGGCTCCTCTCTGGGGCCAACGTCCTGACTTTC
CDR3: CASSSGSGLLSGANVLTF

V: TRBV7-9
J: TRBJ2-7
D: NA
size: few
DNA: TGTGCCAGCAGCTTAAGAACAGGCGCCTACGAGCAGTACTTC
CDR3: CASSLRTGAYEQYF

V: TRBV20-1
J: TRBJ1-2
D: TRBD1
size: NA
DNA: TGCAGTGCTAGAGTCGCGGACAGGGCTGGCTACACCTTC
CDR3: CSARVADRAGYTF

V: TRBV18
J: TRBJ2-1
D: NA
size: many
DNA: TGTGCCAGCTCACCAGGGGCCCTGTACAATGAGCAGTTCTTC
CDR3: CASSPGALYNEQFF

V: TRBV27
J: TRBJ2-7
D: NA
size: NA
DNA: TGTGCCAGCAGTCCCAGGGGCTTGTACGACGAGCAGTACTTC
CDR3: CASSPRGLYDEQYF

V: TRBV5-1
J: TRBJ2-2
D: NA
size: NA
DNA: TGCGCCAGCAGCTTGGCTGGGGAGGGGGAGCTGTTTTTT
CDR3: CASSLAGEGELFF

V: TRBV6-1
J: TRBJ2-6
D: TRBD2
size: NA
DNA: TGTGCCAGCACCAGTAACTTCGGGGGGTCTGGGGCCAACGTCCTGACTTTC
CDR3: CASTSNFGGSGANVLTF

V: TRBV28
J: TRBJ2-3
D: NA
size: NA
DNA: TGTGCCAGCAGCGGGGAAGGACACCGAGATACGCAGTATTTT
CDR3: CASSGEGHRDTQYF

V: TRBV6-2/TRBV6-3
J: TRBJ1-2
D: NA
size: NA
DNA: TGTGCCAGCAGTTCTCCGCAGGGGTTGGCTGGCTACACCTTC
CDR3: CASSSPQGLAGYTF

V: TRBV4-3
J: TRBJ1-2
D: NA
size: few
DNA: TGCGCCAGCAGCCAAGATTTGGGGACCACCATATATGGCTACACCTTC
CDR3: CASSQDLGTTIYGYTF

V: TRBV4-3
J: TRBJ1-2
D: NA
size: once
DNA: TGCGCCAGCAGCCAAGTGAGGGATACTTACGCATCTATGGTTGGCTACACCTTC
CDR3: CASSQVRDTYASMVGYTF

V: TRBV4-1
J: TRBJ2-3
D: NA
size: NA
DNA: TGCGCCAGCAGCCAAGGGCAAATCACAGATACGCAGTATTTT
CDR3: CASSQGQITDTQYF